One and the same sample provided the 25 T cell receptor beta chains below, sequenced in a study of shared clonotypes between healthy human individuals. Produced via immunoSEQ multiplex PCR; TCRdb's table is partial and in-frame only. The sample contains about 1,500,000 clones, around 97% of which appear only once. Sequencing input: naive CD4+ T cells sorted from blood. Described subset: CD45RA+ positively selected. The receptors shown here come from a man between 25 and 39 years old in good health.

V gene TRBV30 combines with J gene TRBJ2-7; TRBD2 matches at 8 bases. Germline V gene data show CDR1 as GTSNPN and CDR2 as SVGIG (reference sequence). The CDR3 sequence is 14 residues long. V trimming: 0 bases; J trimming: 5 bases; junction bases outside the gene matches: 6. The CDR3 reads CAWSVPPGGHEQYF. In DNA, the CDR3 is TGTGCCTGGAGTGTACCCCCGGGGGGGCACGAGCAGTACTTC.

The J gene is TRBJ2-7, the V gene TRBV7-6, with a weak D call TRBD2 (5 bases). CDR1 and CDR2 (germline): SGHVS, FNYEAQ. Trimming took 2 bases from V and 6 from J, leaving 8 bases between them. This CDR3 has 12 residues. The CDR3 spells CASSLSGVEQYF. The CDR3 DNA reads TGTGCCAGCAGCTTATCCGGGGTCGAGCAGTACTTC.

A single count supports this clone. The J gene is TRBJ2-1, the V gene TRBV6-5; D uncertain. The V end lost 6 bases, the J end lost 2 bases, and 11 bases lay between the germline ends. The CDR3 has 14 amino acids. Germline CDR1 and CDR2: MNHEY and SVGAGI. The CDR3 region is CASRLFTPYNEQFF. In nucleotides, the CDR3 is TGTGCCAGCAGACTATTCACCCCCTACAATGAGCAGTTCTTC.

This clone came up once. The V gene is TRBV29-1, the J gene TRBJ2-7; TRBD2 agrees at 8 bases. The CDR3 has 14 amino acids. The germline V gene has CDR1 SQVTM and CDR2 ANQGSEA. J gave up 5 bases and V 4 bases, and 10 bases lay outside the gene matches. The CDR3 DNA reads TGCAGCGTTGTTAATCTGCGGGAGGTAAACGAGCAGTACTTC. It specifies CSVVNLREVNEQYF.

This clone has a single count. V usage is TRBV9 and J usage is TRBJ2-1, with TRBD1 as a possible D gene (5 bases). The V gene lost 3 bases and the J gene lost 12 bases, with 13 bases spanning the gap. There are 12 residues in the CDR3. Per the germline V gene, CDR1 is SGDLS and CDR2 is YYNGEE. The CDR3 here is CASSDSGNGQFF. Here the CDR3 DNA reads TGTGCCAGCAGCGATTCAGGGAACGGGCAGTTCTTC.

The V and J genes are TRBV18 and TRBJ2-2; a possible D gene is TRBD2 (5 bases). Germline assignment: CDR1 KGHSH and CDR2 LQKENI. V lost 6 bases and J 3 bases, leaving 14 bases between the germline ends. There are 15 residues in the CDR3. The CDR3 loop is CASSLGGSDTGELFF. The DNA of the CDR3 is TGTGCCAGCTCCCTCGGAGGATCGGACACCGGGGAGCTGTTTTTT.

This clone was recorded a few times. The chain is built from TRBV9 and TRBJ2-2, with D maybe TRBD1 (6 bases). The CDR3 is made up of 15 amino acids. The germline V and J ends were trimmed by 6 bases and 0 bases, with 12 bases remaining between them. Per germline, CDR1 SGDLS and CDR2 YYNGEE. CDR3 sequence (DNA): TGTGCCAGCACCTCAAGGGGGACGAACACCGGGGAGCTGTTTTTT. Protein product: CASTSRGTNTGELFF.

The chain has TRBV7-2 and TRBJ1-5; D is ambiguous. The CDR3 extends over 13 amino acids. V was clipped by 2 bases and J by 6 bases, with 8 bases between them. CDR1 SGHTA and CDR2 FQGNSA come from the germline V gene. CDR3 sequence: CASSLRISQPQHF. DNA for the CDR3: TGTGCCAGCAGCTTAAGAATCTCTCAGCCCCAGCATTTT.

Worth noting for this clone: This same CDR3 is encoded by further DNA sequences in the sample. The rearrangement uses TRBV7-2 and TRBJ2-5; D ambiguous. V was cut by 3 bases and J by 1 base, with 9 bases left in between. Per germline, CDR1 SGHTA and CDR2 FQGNSA. This CDR3 has 14 amino acids. CDR3 loop: CASSFQRGQETQYF. The CDR3 DNA sequence: TGTGCCAGCAGCTTCCAGCGTGGCCAAGAGACCCAGTACTTC. Drawing the rest from reference TRBV7-2 and TRBJ2-5, the complete variable domain is GAGVSQSPSNKVTEKGKDVELRCDPISGHTALYWYRQSLGQGLEFLIYFQGNSAPDKSGLPSDRFSAERTGGSVSTLTIQRTQQEDSAVYLCASSFQRGQETQYFGPGTRLLVL.

The J gene is TRBJ2-2, the V gene TRBV9; D is ambiguous. Germline V gene lookup returns CDR1 SGDLS and CDR2 YYNGEE. The CDR3 consists of 15 residues. V was shortened by 6 bases and J by 1 base, with 13 bases between the two germline ends. CDR3 sequence: CASNPRAGNTGELFF. CDR3 sequence (DNA): TGTGCCAGCAACCCACGGGCTGGGAACACCGGGGAGCTGTTTTTT.

The CDR3 is CASSSFRTIGALNTGELFF. CDR3 coding DNA: TGTGCCAGCAGCTCCTTTCGGACCATAGGGGCCTTGAACACCGGGGAGCTGTTTTTT. The chain has TRBV7-6 and TRBJ2-2; possible D gene TRBD1, 5 bases. Trimming cost V 4 bases and J 1 base, with 22 bases left between them. The germline V gene encodes CDR1 SGHVS and CDR2 FNYEAQ. This CDR3 region has 19 residues.

The V gene is TRBV5-1, the J gene TRBJ1-2; TRBD1 aligns across 7 bases. V lost 0 bases and J lost 8; bases outside the gene matches: 7. There are 14 residues in the CDR3. The germline V gene encodes CDR1 SGHRS and CDR2 YFSETQ. The CDR3 DNA reads TGCGCCAGCAGCTTGGGCAGGGGGAATGGCGGCTACACCTTC. Protein: CASSLGRGNGGYTF.

There are a few counts of this clone. Other DNA sequences in the same sample also yield this CDR3. The gene calls are TRBV18 and TRBJ2-5; D uncertain. Germline CDR1 and CDR2: KGHSH and LQKENI. The CDR3 extends over 11 amino acids. V was clipped by 3 bases and J by 3 bases, with 2 bases between them. The chain's CDR3 is CASSPKETQYF. The CDR3 region has the DNA TGTGCCAGCTCACCTAAAGAGACCCAGTACTTC.

J is TRBJ1-1 and V is TRBV28, with D unresolved. Germline-derived CDR1 and CDR2 are MDHEN and SYDVKM. The CDR3 is made up of 15 amino acids. The V gene lost 0 bases and the J gene lost 0 bases, with 8 bases spanning the gap. The chain's CDR3 is CASSLWLRLNTEAFF. CDR3 DNA: TGTGCCAGCAGTTTATGGCTGCGGCTGAACACTGAAGCTTTCTTT.

A note on this clone: The sample holds other DNA sequences that translate to the same CDR3. The J gene is TRBJ2-7, the V gene TRBV7-2; D gene uncertain. Trimming removed 5 bases from V and 2 bases from J, with 7 bases in between. Germline CDR1 SGHTA, CDR2 FQGNSA. The CDR3 sequence is 12 residues long. The DNA for the CDR3 is TGTGCCAGCAGCACAAGGCCCTACGAGCAGTACTTC. It is translated as CASSTRPYEQYF.

Turning to this clone: One junction end disagrees with the germline gene, perhaps due to a read error. This chain joins TRBV7-7 and TRBJ2-1, with 7 bases identical to TRBD2. Germline values: CDR1 SSHAT, CDR2 FNYEAQ (reference sequence). This CDR3 is 19 amino acids long. The CDR3 loop reads CASSKNSGLRAGSHNEQFF. As DNA, the CDR3 is TGTGCTAGCAGCAAGAACTCGGGGTTAAGAGCGGGAAGCCACAATGAGCAGTTCTTC.

V usage is TRBV18 and J usage is TRBJ2-7, with 10 bases aligning to TRBD2. The CDR3 extends over 19 amino acids. Germline V lookup: CDR1 KGHSH, CDR2 LQKENI. The V gene end was trimmed by 0 bases and the J gene end by 3 bases; junction bases not matched to a gene: 14. CDR3 protein: CASSPPYGLAGVPRYEQYF. The CDR3 DNA follows: TGTGCCAGCTCACCACCGTATGGCCTAGCGGGAGTACCCCGCTACGAGCAGTACTTC.

V usage is TRBV10-3 and J usage is TRBJ2-3; D is uncertain. Germline V CDR1 and CDR2: ENHRY, SYGVKD. Trimming took off 6 bases at V and 1 base at J, with 8 bases between the two ends. The CDR3 loop spans 13 amino acids. The CDR3 nucleotides read TGTGCCATCAGAAGGACCGGCACAGATACGCAGTATTTT. Its protein product is CAIRRTGTDTQYF.

This chain connects TRBV5-5 to TRBJ1-1; no firm D call. In germline, CDR1 is SGHKS, CDR2 YYEKEE (reference sequence). The CDR3 length is 15 residues. The V end lost 5 bases, the J end lost 6 bases, and 20 bases lay between the germline ends. CDR3 residues: CASRAAAGSLAEAFF. The CDR3 DNA sequence: TGTGCCAGCAGAGCTGCTGCTGGCAGTTTAGCTGAAGCTTTCTTT.

The CDR3 sequence: CSVEDWSGRSGANVLTF. In DNA form, the CDR3 reads TGCAGCGTTGAAGATTGGAGCGGGCGCTCTGGGGCCAACGTCCTGACTTTC. The chain combines TRBV29-1 with TRBJ2-6; TRBD2 is a possible D gene (6 bases). V lost 0 bases to trimming and J lost 0 bases, with 12 bases between them. The CDR3 has 17 residues. Germline V gene data show CDR1 as SQVTM and CDR2 as ANQGSEA.

A remark on this clone: Its ends do not fully match the called genes, so a read error is possible. The chain employs TRBV2 and TRBJ2-2, with D uncertain. This CDR3 is built from 13 residues. The germline V gene has CDR1 SNHLY and CDR2 FYNNEI. The CDR3 spells CASRVRNSGELFF. CDR3 DNA: TGTGCCAGCCGAGTGAGGAACTCCGGGGAGCTGTTTTTT.

The rearrangement links TRBV15 to TRBJ2-6; 9 bases agree with TRBD1. Per the germline V gene, CDR1 is LNHNV and CDR2 is YYDKDF (reference sequence). This CDR3 is built from 19 residues. Trimming at V came to 4 bases and at J to 3 bases, leaving 13 bases not matched to a gene. CDR3 DNA sequence: TGTGCCACCAGCAAAAGTCCCGGGACAGGGAAGTTTGGGGCCAACGTCCTGACTTTC. It yields the protein CATSKSPGTGKFGANVLTF.

The chain has TRBV4-2 and TRBJ2-2; D may match TRBD1 or TRBD2 (6 bases each). This CDR3 spans 16 amino acids. With 1 base removed from V and 3 bases from J, the gap between germline ends came to 12 bases. Germline V gene lookup returns CDR1 LGHNA and CDR2 YNFKEQ. The CDR3 DNA reads TGTGCCAGCAGCCAAGGAGGAAGGGGGGACACCGGGGAGCTGTTTTTT. Amino acid sequence: CASSQGGRGDTGELFF.

The CDR3 region has the DNA TGTGCCAGCAGAATTCAATCCGGGTACGAGCAGTACTTC. Protein product: CASRIQSGYEQYF. V gene TRBV28 combines with J gene TRBJ2-7, with D hard to call. V was shortened by 6 bases and J by 4 bases, with 13 bases between the two germline ends. This CDR3 region has 13 residues. CDR1 is MDHEN, CDR2 SYDVKM, per germline.

The rearrangement uses TRBV12-5 and TRBJ2-7; D gene ambiguous. The CDR3 is 13 amino acids. Germline lookup yields CDR1 LGHNT and CDR2 FRNRAP. V shed 6 bases and J shed 1 base, with 10 bases lying between them. The CDR3, as DNA: TGTGCTAGTGGCTCGGGCCTGTCCTACGAGCAGTACTTC. Translating gives CASGSGLSYEQYF. Filled out from reference TRBV12-5 and TRBJ2-7, the complete variable domain reads DARVTQTPRHKVTEMGQEVTMRCQPILGHNTVFWYRQTMMQGLELLAYFRNRAPLDDSGMPKDRFSAEMPDATLATLKIQPSEPRDSAVYFCASGSGLSYEQYFGPGTRLTVT.